This T cell receptor beta chain was observed in a study of OX40 agonist ivuxolimab in advanced cancers. Produced via immunoSEQ multiplex PCR; TCRdb's table is partial and in-frame only. The sample lists about 73,000 clones; roughly 90% were seen once. The CDR3 covers 16 residues. In germline, CDR1 is LNHDA, CDR2 SQIVND (reference sequence). Trimming stripped 3 bases from V and 2 bases from J, with 17 bases between. The source was CD4+ or CD8+ T cells sorted from blood, collected in a trial of the OX40 agonist ivuxolimab. The TCR originated in an adult with an advanced solid tumor such as melanoma, head and neck, liver or kidney cancer. The chain recombines TRBV19 with TRBJ2-7; perhaps D is TRBD1 or TRBD2 (5 bases each). The CDR3 loop reads CASSIPTPRGPYEQYF. CDR3 bases: TGTGCCAGTAGTATCCCGACACCTCGGGGCCCCTACGAGCAGTACTTC.